Here is one T cell receptor (beta chain) with its context. The sample contains more than one DNA sequence encoding this CDR3. The data belong to a study of blood T cell repertoires in COVID-19. Assay used: immunoSEQ multiplex PCR; TCRdb lists only in-frame clones, some missing. This sample has 250,000 to 300,000 clones, with around 90% found just once. Trimming took 3 bases from V and 5 from J, leaving 10 bases between them. The germline CDR1 and CDR2 sequences are DFQATT and SNEGSKA (reference sequence). CDR3 size: 12 residues. Specimen: peripheral blood. The clonotype comes from a man between 50 and 59 years old with acute or convalescent COVID-19. V usage is TRBV20-1 and J usage is TRBJ2-5; D ambiguous. This CDR3 reads CSASGPRETQYF. As DNA, the CDR3 is TGCAGTGCTAGTGGTCCCCGGGAGACCCAGTACTTC.